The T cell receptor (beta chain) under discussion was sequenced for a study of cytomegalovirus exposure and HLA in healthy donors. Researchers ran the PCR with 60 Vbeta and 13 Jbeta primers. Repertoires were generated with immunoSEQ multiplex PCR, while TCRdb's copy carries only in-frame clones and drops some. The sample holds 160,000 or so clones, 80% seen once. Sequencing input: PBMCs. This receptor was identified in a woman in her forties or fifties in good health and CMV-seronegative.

The CDR3 region has the DNA TGCGCCAGCAGCCAAGAGCGCTCTTTGGGGGCATACACTGAAGCTTTCTTT. This sequence encodes CASSQERSLGAYTEAFF. The chain employs TRBV4-3 and TRBJ1-1; the D gene is possibly TRBD1 (6 bases). The CDR3 spans 17 residues. Trimming removed 0 bases at V and 3 bases at J, with 17 bases between. In germline, CDR1 is LGHNA, CDR2 YSLEER.